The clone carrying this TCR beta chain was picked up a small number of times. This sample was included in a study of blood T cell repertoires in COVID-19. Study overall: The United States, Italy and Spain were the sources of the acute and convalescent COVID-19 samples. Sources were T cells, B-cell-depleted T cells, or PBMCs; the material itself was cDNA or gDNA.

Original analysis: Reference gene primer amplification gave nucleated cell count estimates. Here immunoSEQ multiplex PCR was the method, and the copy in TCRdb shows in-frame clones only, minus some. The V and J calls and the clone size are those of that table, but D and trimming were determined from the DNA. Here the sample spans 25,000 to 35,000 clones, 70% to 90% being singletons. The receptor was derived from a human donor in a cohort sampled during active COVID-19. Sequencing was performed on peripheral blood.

CDR3 amino acids: CASSLSDSNQPQHF. For the CDR3, the DNA is TGTGCCAGCAGCTTGAGCGATAGCAATCAGCCCCAGCATTTT. This chain joins TRBV5-6 and TRBJ1-5; D is unclear. The germline V gene has CDR1 SGHDT and CDR2 YYEEEE. This CDR3 spans 14 amino acids. V lost 1 base to trimming and J lost 0 bases, with 5 bases between them.